The 15 T cell receptor beta chains in this list originate from one sample, sequenced in a study of blood T cell repertoires in COVID-19. The table came from immunoSEQ multiplex PCR; TCRdb's copy has only in-frame clones and leaves some out. The table shows some 140,000 clones, with more than 75% occurring only once. Sequenced input: peripheral blood. The receptors stem from a man aged 80 or over with acute or convalescent COVID-19.

This sequence joins TRBV7-9 and TRBJ1-5; 7 nucleotides align to TRBD1. The V gene end was trimmed by 6 bases and the J gene end by 7 bases; junction bases not matched to a gene: 9. Germline V gives CDR1 SEHNR, CDR2 FQNEAQ (reference sequence). The CDR3 has 14 amino acids. Here the CDR3 DNA reads TGTGCCAGCAGTTTGACAGGGATACCCCAGCCCCAGCATTTT. This codes for CASSLTGIPQPQHF.

The chain is built from TRBV27 and TRBJ2-1; 10 bases agree with TRBD2. CDR1 MNHEY and CDR2 SMNVEV come from the germline V gene (reference sequence). The CDR3 covers 22 residues. J gave up 1 base and V 5 bases, and 23 bases lay outside the gene matches. The CDR3 here is CASSQASIPGLAGALSYNEQFF. The DNA for the CDR3 is TGTGCCAGCAGTCAAGCTTCGATACCCGGGCTAGCGGGGGCCTTGTCCTACAATGAGCAGTTCTTC.

The chain links TRBV6-5 to TRBJ2-2, with 7 bases matching TRBD2. Germline V lookup: CDR1 MNHEY, CDR2 SVGAGI. Trimming cost V 6 bases and J 4 bases; bases outside gene matches: 2. The CDR3 has 13 amino acids. CDR3: CASSRGVTGELFF. The DNA for the CDR3 is TGTGCCAGCAGCCGGGGGGTCACCGGGGAGCTGTTTTTT.

The rearrangement uses TRBV7-2 and TRBJ2-5, with 13 bases identical to TRBD2. Losses at the gene ends were 4 bases for V and 0 bases for J; bases not matched to a gene: 2. The CDR3 sequence is 16 residues long. CDR1 is SGHTA, CDR2 FQGNSA, per germline. CDR3 region: CASSSGLAGNQETQYF. CDR3 nucleotides: TGTGCCAGCAGCTCGGGACTAGCGGGGAACCAAGAGACCCAGTACTTC.

This clone showed up just once. The chain links TRBV6-4 to TRBJ1-4; TRBD1 agrees at 9 bases. V shed 6 bases, J shed 6 bases, and the junction held 8 bases outside the gene matches. The CDR3 extends over 15 amino acids. Germline CDR1 is MRHNA and CDR2 is SNTAGT. The chain's CDR3 is CASSPGQGRDEKLFF. The CDR3 nucleotides are TGTGCCAGCAGCCCCGGACAGGGGAGGGATGAAAAACTGTTTTTT.

The chain combines TRBV3-1 (or the pseudogene TRBV3-2) with TRBJ1-1; D may be TRBD1 (6 bases). Trimming removed 2 bases from V and 4 bases from J, with 11 bases in between. From germline, CDR1 is LGHDT and CDR2 YNNKEL (reference sequence). The CDR3 covers 14 residues. The CDR3 loop is CASSQWEQGTEAFF. DNA of the CDR3: TGTGCCAGCAGCCAATGGGAACAGGGCACTGAAGCTTTCTTT.

The chain recombines TRBV18 with TRBJ1-4; 7 bases line up with TRBD1. J gave up 8 bases and V 5 bases, and 8 bases lay outside the gene matches. Germline CDR1 is KGHSH and CDR2 is LQKENI. CDR3 length: 14 residues. The CDR3 reads CASSNRGVGEKLFF. The DNA for the CDR3 is TGTGCCAGCTCAAACAGGGGCGTCGGAGAAAAACTGTTTTTT.

This chain connects TRBV5-1 to TRBJ2-7, with D maybe TRBD1 (5 bases). CDR3 length: 15 amino acids. Germline lookup yields CDR1 SGHRS and CDR2 YFSETQ. Trimming shortened V by 4 bases and J by 2 bases, and 16 bases separated the two germline ends. CDR3 protein: CASSTTVSAAYEQYF. The CDR3 DNA is TGCGCCAGCAGCACGACAGTATCGGCTGCCTACGAGCAGTACTTC.

The chain couples TRBV20-1 to TRBJ2-3; TRBD2 is a possible D gene (6 bases). Trimming shortened V by 3 bases and J by 5 bases, and 9 bases separated the two germline ends. Germline loops: CDR1 DFQATT, CDR2 SNEGSKA (reference sequence). The CDR3 loop spans 12 amino acids. The CDR3 nucleotides are TGCAGTGCTAGTCAGGGAGGAGATACGCAGTATTTT. Translated, it gives CSASQGGDTQYF.

The genes are TRBV19 and TRBJ2-2; the D gene is possibly TRBD1 (6 bases). This CDR3 has 14 residues. V lost 4 bases, J lost 4 bases, and 10 bases lay in between. Germline CDR1 reads LNHDA; CDR2 reads SQIVND (reference sequence). This CDR3 is CASSKRTVTGELFF. CDR3 nucleotides: TGTGCCAGTAGTAAGAGGACAGTCACCGGGGAGCTGTTTTTT. Looking up the rest from reference TRBV19 and TRBJ2-2 gives the full variable domain: DGGITQSPKYLFRKEGQNVTLSCEQNLNHDAMYWYRQDPGQGLRLIYYSQIVNDFQKGDIAEGYSVSREKKESFPLTVTSAQKNPTAFYLCASSKRTVTGELFFGEGSRLTVL.

V gene TRBV6-2 or TRBV6-3 combines with J gene TRBJ1-4; no clear D. The CDR3 spans 13 residues. Trimming left V 7 bases short and J 7 bases short, with 13 bases between. The germline V gene has CDR1 MNHEY and CDR2 SVGEGT. This CDR3 reads CASIPAAGEKLFF. CDR3 in DNA: TGTGCCAGCATCCCGGCCGCGGGTGAAAAACTGTTTTTT.

The sample holds a few counts of this clone. The gene calls are TRBV6-5 and TRBJ2-1, with TRBD2 matching 8 bases. CDR1 and CDR2 from the germline V gene are MNHEY and SVGAGI. The CDR3 is 13 residues long. V dropped 0 bases and J dropped 14; count of bases not matched to a gene: 6. This chain's CDR3 is CASSYSSGGAEFF. Written as DNA, the CDR3 is TGTGCCAGCAGTTACTCTTCGGGGGGGGCAGAGTTCTTC.

The chain carries TRBV4-2 and TRBJ2-1, with 12 bases identical to TRBD2. The CDR3 consists of 16 residues. Germline V lookup: CDR1 LGHNA, CDR2 YNFKEQ. V gave up 2 bases and J gave up 4 bases; unmatched junction bases: 3. For the CDR3, the DNA is TGTGCCAGCAGCCAAAGGACTAGCGGGGCATACAATGAGCAGTTCTTC. As protein: CASSQRTSGAYNEQFF.

V and J are TRBV7-9 and TRBJ1-4, with a possible D match to TRBD1 (6 bases). The ends were cut back, 5 bases at V and 4 bases at J, with 11 bases in the middle. This CDR3 is 14 amino acids long. The germline gives CDR1 SEHNR, CDR2 FQNEAQ (reference sequence). CDR3 sequence: CASSETGNNEKLFF. The DNA of the CDR3 is TGTGCCAGCAGCGAAACAGGGAATAATGAAAAACTGTTTTTT.

This sequence joins TRBV11-2 and TRBJ1-4; 9 bases line up with TRBD1. Germline V gives CDR1 SGHAT, CDR2 FQNNGV. J lost 6 bases, V lost 3 bases, and 5 bases had no gene match. The CDR3 runs to 15 residues. In DNA form, the CDR3 reads TGTGCCAGCAGCTTTGGGACAGGGCATCATGAAAAACTGTTTTTT. Amino acids: CASSFGTGHHEKLFF.